The sequence of this T cell receptor beta chain was determined in a study of vaccination and CD4 T cells after COVID-19. Study summary: Convalescent patients gave post-COVID blood a median about 110 days post-diagnosis, range 35 to 161. Researchers treated control cultures with a CEFX pool, an HIV-1 Nef pool, or no peptide.

This clonotype occurred once. Its antigen is not identified. With the Oncomine TCR Beta short-read assay, DNA from cultured CD4+ T cells was sequenced. Using the QIAamp micro DNA kit, genomic DNA was extracted from the CD4+ T cells that had been cultured. TCRdb analysed the PCR reads with MiXCR anew, one entry per CDR3 protein. The profile shows about 15,000 distinct CDR3 sequences, 50% to 70% of them singletons. Regarding treatment: roughly 10-day PBMC culture with coronavirus spike peptide pools or control peptides (ViraFEST assay). With peptide pools, ViraFEST first expanded antigen-specific T cells and afterwards sequenced their TCRs. The CDR3 totals 16 residues. The germline V gene has CDR1 MNHNS and CDR2 SASEGT. With 4 bases clipped from V and 5 bases from J, the junction kept 9 bases outside the gene matches.

Material: CD4+ T cells from blood, cultured in vitro, obtained after SARS-CoV-2 vaccination. This receptor was identified in a human donor who had recovered from COVID-19. The V and J genes are TRBV6-1 and TRBJ2-4; the match to TRBD1 covers 9 bases. The DNA for the CDR3 is TGTGCCAGCAGTGCAGCTGGGACAGGGTTGGAAAACATTCAGTACTTC. This encodes CASSAAGTGLENIQYF.